This is a list of T cell receptor beta chains from one sample in a study of blood T cells in healthy people across ages. One entry per CDR3 protein results from TCRdb running MiXCR on the 5' RACE reads. This table holds hundreds of thousands of distinct CDR3 sequences, about 30% found once. The specimen sequenced was blood. Every receptor here comes from an elderly woman in good health. Each CDR3 is given with its conserved first and last residue. A D gene is named only where the DNA matches it firmly. Rows give clone size only sometimes, using once, few, many, or a class for an expanded clone.

clone size	D gene	J gene	V gene	CDR3 DNA	CDR3 protein
-	TRBD1	TRBJ1-6	TRBV20-1	TGCAGTGCTAGATTAGGGGGCTATCAGAATAATTCACCCCTCCACTTT	CSARLGGYQNNSPLHF
many	TRBD1	TRBJ1-2	TRBV20-1	TGCAGTGCTGTTGGACAGGGCTATGGCTACACCTTC	CSAVGQGYGYTF
many	TRBD2	TRBJ2-3	TRBV20-1	TGCAGTGCACCGGGACTAGCGGGGGCAGATACGCAGTATTTT	CSAPGLAGADTQYF
-	-	TRBJ1-1	TRBV7-3	TGTGCCAGCAGCTTAGAGGGTGCGGACACTGAAGCTTTCTTT	CASSLEGADTEAFF
many	TRBD1	TRBJ2-7	TRBV7-7	TGTGCTAGCAGCTCCGGGACAGGGCCCTACGAGCAGTACTTC	CASSSGTGPYEQYF
few	-	TRBJ1-1	TRBV30	TGTGCCTGGGTGAGAAGTACTGAAGCTTTCTTT	CAWVRSTEAFF
few	-	TRBJ1-1	TRBV15	TGTGCCACCAGCAGGACTCCGAACACTGAAGCTTTCTTT	CATSRTPNTEAFF
many	-	TRBJ2-3	TRBV6-5	TGTGCCAGCAGCCCTCGACAGGGCACAGATACGCAGTATTTT	CASSPRQGTDTQYF
few	TRBD1	TRBJ1-2	TRBV7-3	TGTGCCAGCAGCCCCAACAGGGGGGACTATGGCCACACCTTC	CASSPNRGDYGHTF
many	-	TRBJ2-3	TRBV11-2	TGTGCCAGCAGCCCTAACCCAGGGGGCACAGATACGCAGTATTTT	CASSPNPGGTDTQYF
-	-	TRBJ2-1	TRBV24-1	TGTGCCACCAGGGATTGGAATAACAATGAGCAGTTCTTC	CATRDWNNNEQFF
many	-	TRBJ2-4	TRBV6-1	TGTGCCAGCACTAAGAGGGGGGGGTGGGACACCACCGTGAACATTCAGTACTTC	CASTKRGGWDTTVNIQYF
many	TRBD1	TRBJ2-5	TRBV9	TGTGCCAGCAGCGGACAGGGGGGGGTGTCTCAAGAGACCCAGTACTTC	CASSGQGGVSQETQYF
few	TRBD1	TRBJ2-7	TRBV2	TGTGCCAGCAGTGTCGGGACAGGGGGCGGAGAGCAGTACTTC	CASSVGTGGGEQYF
few	-	TRBJ1-3	TRBV12-3/TRBV12-4	TGTGCCAGCAGATCCGCCCGGACAGATAGGAACACCATATATTTT	CASRSARTDRNTIYF
-	-	TRBJ1-5	TRBV20-1	TGCAGTGCTAGAACGGCTGCCGCCGGGGGTAGCAATCAGCCCCAGCATTTT	CSARTAAAGGSNQPQHF
-	-	TRBJ1-6	TRBV10-3	TGTGCCATCAGCCCTAATAGACAACTCAATTCACCCCTCCACTTT	CAISPNRQLNSPLHF
-	-	TRBJ2-6	TRBV7-3	TGTGCCAGCAGCTTAAACCCATTGAACTCTGGGGCCAACGTCCTGACTTTC	CASSLNPLNSGANVLTF
many	TRBD1	TRBJ2-5	TRBV29-1	TGCAGCGCCCGGGACAGCGGCGAGGGGGCCCAGTACTTC	CSARDSGEGAQYF
many	-	TRBJ2-1	TRBV20-1	TGCAGCTCTATGCGGGGAGGAGTCTCCTACAATGAGCAGTTCTTC	CSSMRGGVSYNEQFF
-	TRBD1	TRBJ1-5	TRBV30	TGTGCCTGGAGTGTAAAGACAGGGGGCGGATTTCAGCCCCAGCATTTT	CAWSVKTGGGFQPQHF
-	-	TRBJ1-5	TRBV15	TGTGCCACCAGCAGAGGGATGCAGGTCAATCAGCCCCAGCATTTT	CATSRGMQVNQPQHF
-	TRBD1	TRBJ2-5	TRBV10-3	TGTGCCATCAGTGGGCAGGGGGCCCAAGAGACCCAGTACTTC	CAISGQGAQETQYF
-	TRBD1	TRBJ2-1	TRBV15	TGTGCCACCAGCAACCCGAGACAGGGGTTCAATGAGCAGTTCTTC	CATSNPRQGFNEQFF
many	-	TRBJ2-3	TRBV2	TGTGCCAGCAGAAGGCGAACAGAAGTTTCTAGCACAGATACGCAGTATTTT	CASRRRTEVSSTDTQYF
many	-	TRBJ2-3	TRBV7-9	TGTGCCAGCAGTGAAATAACAGATACGCAGTATTTT	CASSEITDTQYF
many	-	TRBJ2-7	TRBV20-1	TGCAGTGCTATGGGGGGGGGCATTTCCTACGAGCAGTACTTC	CSAMGGGISYEQYF
many	-	TRBJ2-1	TRBV27	TGTGCCAGCAGTTTAGGCCTTAGGGAGGCCGCGGAGCAGTTCTTC	CASSLGLREAAEQFF
-	-	TRBJ1-2	TRBV29-1	TGCAGCGTTGAAGCGGGGTCTGGCTACACCTTC	CSVEAGSGYTF
-	-	TRBJ1-6	TRBV28	TGTGCCAGCGGTCCCCCAACCTACAGGGTCTCACCCCTCCACTTT	CASGPPTYRVSPLHF
many	-	TRBJ2-3	TRBV12-3/TRBV12-4	TGTGCCAGCAGTTTATCCCACGGGGAAACGCAGTATTTT	CASSLSHGETQYF
few	-	TRBJ1-1	TRBV7-2	TGTGCCAGCAGCTATCTTGGCCCGTCCACTGAAGCTTTCTTT	CASSYLGPSTEAFF
once	-	TRBJ1-1	TRBV5-5	TGTGCCAGCAGCCGTCCGGGGCCGGACACTGAAGCTTTCTTT	CASSRPGPDTEAFF
-	-	TRBJ2-7	TRBV7-9	TGTGCCAGCAGCGGGTTGGGACCCGAGCAGTACTTC	CASSGLGPEQYF
few	-	TRBJ1-2	TRBV7-2	TGTGCCAGCAGTTCCTCGGATCTCGATGGCTACACCTTC	CASSSSDLDGYTF
-	TRBD2	TRBJ2-1	TRBV12-3/TRBV12-4	TGTGCCAGCATTATTAAGGGCGGGGGGCTTTCCGCCTACAATGAGCAGTTCTTC	CASIIKGGGLSAYNEQFF
-	TRBD1	TRBJ2-7	TRBV24-1	TGTGCCACCAGTGATGCCGGGACAGGGCGGTCCTACGAGCAGTACTTC	CATSDAGTGRSYEQYF
many	TRBD1	TRBJ2-5	TRBV5-1	TGCGCCAGCAGCTTGGAGGGACAGGGAGAGACCCAGTACTTC	CASSLEGQGETQYF
-	-	TRBJ2-4	TRBV12-3/TRBV12-4	TGTGCCAGCAGTTTAAACGGACCCGGGGGTGGAAACATTCAGTACTTC	CASSLNGPGGGNIQYF
-	-	TRBJ2-3	TRBV15	TGTGCCACCAGCAGCGACCAGCACACAGATACGCAGTATTTT	CATSSDQHTDTQYF
once	TRBD2	TRBJ2-1	TRBV4-1	TGCGCCAGCAGCCCAATCTTAGCGGGAGCCCCCTACAATGAGCAGTTCTTC	CASSPILAGAPYNEQFF
many	TRBD1	TRBJ2-1	TRBV27	TGTGCCAGCAGTACGTTACAGGGGAGCTCCTACAATGAGCAGTTCTTC	CASSTLQGSSYNEQFF
-	TRBD1	TRBJ1-2	TRBV28	TGTGCCAGCAGTTTATGGCCCGCGTCTACAGGGGGTCCTAACTATGGCTACACCTTC	CASSLWPASTGGPNYGYTF
many	TRBD1	TRBJ2-7	TRBV5-1	TGCGCCAGCAGCTCACAAAACAGGGGCCCCTACGAGCAGTACTTC	CASSSQNRGPYEQYF
once	-	TRBJ2-3	TRBV6-4	TGTGCCAGCCCCCTGACACCCGAGTCGGAAACAGATACGCAGTATTTT	CASPLTPESETDTQYF
-	-	TRBJ2-3	TRBV7-2	TGTGCCAGCAGCCTAGCAGTGACTAGAGCAAATACGCAGTATTTT	CASSLAVTRANTQYF
-	-	TRBJ2-6	TRBV5-4	TGTGCCAGCAGCGCCCAAACTTCTGGGGCCAATGTCCTGACTTTC	CASSAQTSGANVLTF
-	-	TRBJ2-1	TRBV7-2	TGTGCCAGCAGCTCCGACCTATCGCTGGGGTTCTTC	CASSSDLSLGFF
many	TRBD1	TRBJ1-2	TRBV4-2	TGTGCCAGCAGCCAACCTCAGGGGGCGCTTGTCGGCTACACCTTC	CASSQPQGALVGYTF
many	TRBD2	TRBJ2-1	TRBV3-1	TGTGCCAGCAGATACCGCACCGGGACTAGCGGGGGGGCCTATGAGCAGTTCTTC	CASRYRTGTSGGAYEQFF
-	-	TRBJ1-1	TRBV28	TGTGCCAGCTTCCGGATCGGGGGGCTTGGGACATCAGCTGAAGCTTTCTTT	CASFRIGGLGTSAEAFF
-	-	TRBJ1-2	TRBV6-4	TGTGCCAGCAGTGAGGCAGCTGGAGCGTATGGCTACACCTTC	CASSEAAGAYGYTF
many	-	TRBJ2-7	TRBV5-1	TGCGCCAGCAGCGTCGAACCCGGGGAGTCCTACGAGCAGTACTTC	CASSVEPGESYEQYF
-	TRBD2	TRBJ2-1	TRBV5-4	TGTGCCAGCAGCGGGATGCCGGGACTAGGAGATGAGCAGTTCTTC	CASSGMPGLGDEQFF
-	-	TRBJ1-1	TRBV6-2/TRBV6-3	TGTGCCAGCAGTTTCGGATGGGGGACTGAAGCTTTCTTT	CASSFGWGTEAFF
-	TRBD1	TRBJ1-2	TRBV28	TGTGCCAGCAGTCCAGGACAGGGGATGGATGGCTACACCTTC	CASSPGQGMDGYTF